The 17 T cell receptor beta chains given below trace back to one sample, sequenced in a study of T-cell reconstitution after alpha-beta-depleted transplantation in children. Researchers prepared the TCRbeta library using unique molecular identifiers, the study reports. TCRdb analysed the PCR reads with MiXCR anew, one entry per CDR3 protein. The sample lists some 550,000 distinct CDR3 sequences, about 21% seen once, with over 12% in the top ten. The sequenced sample was PBMCs, mostly from graft donor cells, obtained 360 days after TCRalphabeta/CD19-depleted stem cell transplant. Every receptor here comes from a boy in the first two years of life who had a stem cell transplant for acute myeloid leukemia, so the T cells may come from the graft donor.

The J gene is TRBJ2-2, the V gene TRBV13; D unclear. Germline V gene sequence: CDR1 PRHDT, CDR2 FYEKMQ (reference sequence). V shed 11 bases and J shed 3 bases, with 10 bases lying between them. There are 12 residues in the CDR3. In nucleotides, the CDR3 is TGTGCCGTCAGACCTGACACCGGGGAGCTGTTTTTT. It specifies CAVRPDTGELFF.

This chain links TRBV2 with TRBJ1-5, with unresolved D. Germline V CDR1 and CDR2: SNHLY, FYNNEI. Trimming shortened V by 3 bases and J by 4 bases, and 7 bases separated the two germline ends. The length of the CDR3 is 13 residues. The CDR3 nucleotides are TGTGCCAGCAGTGACCGCGGGAATCAGCCCCAGCATTTT. Protein product: CASSDRGNQPQHF.

The genes are TRBV6-2 or TRBV6-3 and TRBJ2-7; no firm D call. Germline V gene lookup returns CDR1 MNHEY and CDR2 SVGEGT. Trimming removed 2 bases from V and 4 bases from J, with 12 bases in between. This CDR3 comprises 14 residues. The CDR3 DNA is TGTGCCAGCAGTTACGTGCAGCCCAGATACGAGCAGTACTTC. Amino acid sequence: CASSYVQPRYEQYF.

This clonotype was detected a few times. The V gene is TRBV20-1, the J gene TRBJ2-7; 9 positions agree with TRBD1. J lost 3 bases, V lost 5 bases, and 8 bases had no gene match. The CDR3 spans 14 residues. Germline loops: CDR1 DFQATT, CDR2 SNEGSKA (reference sequence). CDR3 region: CSAGPRDRDYEQYF. Here the CDR3 DNA reads TGCAGTGCTGGACCCCGGGACAGGGACTACGAGCAGTACTTC.

This clonotype was recorded a few times. This chain connects TRBV6-5 to TRBJ1-6; D gene uncertain. The ends were cut back, 0 bases at V and 7 bases at J, with 13 bases in the middle. This CDR3 spans 16 amino acids. Germline loops: CDR1 MNHEY, CDR2 SVGAGI. CDR3 sequence reads: CASSYSGESMNSPLHF. In DNA, the CDR3 is TGTGCCAGCAGTTACTCCGGGGAATCGATGAATTCACCCCTCCACTTT.

This clonotype was detected many times. The chain carries TRBV30 and TRBJ2-3; the D gene is possibly TRBD2 (5 bases). Germline V CDR1 and CDR2: GTSNPN, SVGIG (reference sequence). CDR3 length equals 13 residues. Deletions cut 1 base from V and 6 bases from J, with 11 bases between. CDR3 protein: CAWSGRRLDTQYF. The DNA for the CDR3 is TGTGCCTGGAGTGGTCGGAGGCTGGATACGCAGTATTTT.

This clonotype was seen ten or more times. V usage is TRBV20-1 and J usage is TRBJ1-5; no firm D call. Looked up from germline, CDR1 is DFQATT and CDR2 is SNEGSKA (reference sequence). With 1 base removed from V and 5 bases from J, the gap between germline ends came to 33 bases. The CDR3 extends over 21 amino acids. As DNA, the CDR3 is TGCAGTGCTAGAGGGGTTACCGGGCCACAAGTAAACTCCGGGCTAGATCAGCCCCAGCATTTT. Its translation is CSARGVTGPQVNSGLDQPQHF.

This clonotype came up many times. J is TRBJ2-7 and V is TRBV27; TRBD1 matches 9 bases. This CDR3 contains 16 residues. Trimming removed 3 bases from V and 0 bases from J; junction bases left unmatched: 6. CDR1 and CDR2 from the germline V gene are MNHEY and SMNVEV (reference sequence). The CDR3 here is CASSFPRDRDSYEQYV. Written as DNA, the CDR3 is TGTGCCAGCAGTTTTCCCCGGGACAGGGACTCCTACGAGCAGTACGTC.

This clonotype appeared many times. The gene calls are TRBV7-9 and TRBJ2-1; D is unclear. CDR3 length equals 12 residues. Germline CDR1 is SEHNR and CDR2 is FQNEAQ (reference sequence). Trimming cost V 4 bases and J 10 bases, with 11 bases left between them. The CDR3: CASSSSLGEQFF. The CDR3 DNA reads as TGTGCCAGCAGCTCCTCCTTGGGAGAGCAGTTCTTC.

As for this clonotype: A read error may explain this, as a much larger clone is one base away. The V and J genes are TRBV6-1 and TRBJ2-7; 11 bases are shared with TRBD2. This CDR3 spans 14 amino acids. Germline V lookup: CDR1 MNHNS, CDR2 SASEGT. Trimming at V came to 3 bases and at J to 5 bases, leaving 3 bases not matched to a gene. CDR3 amino acids: CASSDGLAGDEQYF. Here the CDR3 DNA reads TGTGCCAGCAGTGACGGACTAGCGGGCGACGAGCAGTACTTC.

This clonotype was seen at least ten times. V gene TRBV12-3 or TRBV12-4 combines with J gene TRBJ1-3; D gene uncertain. The CDR3 length is 15 residues. Trimming took 3 bases from V and 3 from J, leaving 12 bases between them. CDR3 region: CASSLRIGGGNTIYF. The CDR3 region has the DNA TGTGCCAGCAGTTTGAGGATTGGAGGTGGAAACACCATATATTTT.

This clonotype was recorded a few times. The chain uses TRBV10-3 and TRBJ1-5, with D possibly TRBD1 on 6 matching bases. The CDR3 is 13 residues long. The germline V and J ends were trimmed by 4 bases and 2 bases, with 6 bases remaining between them. Germline loops: CDR1 ENHRY, CDR2 SYGVKD. CDR3 residues: CAISAGGNQPQHF. For the CDR3, the DNA is TGTGCCATCAGTGCAGGGGGCAATCAGCCCCAGCATTTT.

The chain links TRBV18 to TRBJ2-7, with D unclear. This CDR3 has 13 residues. CDR1 is KGHSH and CDR2 is LQKENI in the germline V gene. V lost 3 bases to trimming and J lost 0 bases, with 6 bases between them. The CDR3 sequence: CASSPSSSYEQYF. CDR3 DNA: TGTGCCAGCTCACCCTCGAGCTCCTACGAGCAGTACTTC.

The gene calls are TRBV20-1 and TRBJ1-6, with TRBD1 as a possible D gene (5 bases). V was trimmed by 3 bases and J by 9 bases, leaving 12 bases between them. Germline values: CDR1 DFQATT, CDR2 SNEGSKA (reference sequence). The CDR3 has 13 residues. CDR3 protein: CSASVLRGSPLHF. CDR3 nucleotides: TGCAGTGCTAGTGTATTAAGGGGTTCACCCCTCCACTTT.

In this sample, this clonotype turned up a few times. The rearrangement uses TRBV20-1 and TRBJ1-5; 7 nucleotides line up with TRBD1. Trimming cost V 2 bases and J 6 bases; bases outside gene matches: 7. There are 14 residues in the CDR3. Germline V CDR1 and CDR2: DFQATT, SNEGSKA (reference sequence). This CDR3 is CSARYGTVLQPQHF. CDR3 in DNA: TGCAGTGCTAGATATGGGACAGTGCTTCAGCCCCAGCATTTT.

This clonotype was seen a few times. The chain has TRBV28 and TRBJ1-2, with no clear D. The length of the CDR3 is 14 residues. V gave up 3 bases and J gave up 5 bases, with 13 bases separating them. Germline lookup yields CDR1 MDHEN and CDR2 SYDVKM. CDR3 residues: CASSLRARLYGYTF. As DNA, the CDR3 is TGTGCCAGCAGTTTGCGGGCAAGACTATATGGCTACACCTTC.

In its sample, this clonotype was seen a few times. The rearrangement joins TRBV20-1 to TRBJ1-3; D ambiguous. The V gene lost 1 base and the J gene lost 0 bases, with 7 bases spanning the gap. Germline V CDR1 and CDR2: DFQATT, SNEGSKA (reference sequence). The CDR3 extends over 14 amino acids. The chain's CDR3 is CSARVAVSGNTIYF. CDR3 in DNA: TGCAGTGCTAGAGTTGCGGTCTCTGGAAACACCATATATTTT.